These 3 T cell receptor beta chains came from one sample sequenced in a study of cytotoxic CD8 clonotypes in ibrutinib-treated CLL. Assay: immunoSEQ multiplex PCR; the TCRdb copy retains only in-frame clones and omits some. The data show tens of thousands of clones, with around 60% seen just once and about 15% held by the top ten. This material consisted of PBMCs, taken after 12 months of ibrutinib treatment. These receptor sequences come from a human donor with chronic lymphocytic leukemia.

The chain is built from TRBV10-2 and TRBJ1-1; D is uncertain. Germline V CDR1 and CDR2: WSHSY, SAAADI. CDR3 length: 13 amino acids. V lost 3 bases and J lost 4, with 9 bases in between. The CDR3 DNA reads TGCGCCAGCAGTGAATATAGCGCCACTGAAGCTTTCTTT. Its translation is CASSEYSATEAFF.

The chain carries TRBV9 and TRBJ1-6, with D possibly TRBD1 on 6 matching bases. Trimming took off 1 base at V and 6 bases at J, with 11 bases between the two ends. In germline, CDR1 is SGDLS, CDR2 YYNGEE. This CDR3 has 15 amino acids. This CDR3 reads CASSVTQGRNSPLHF. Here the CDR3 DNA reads TGTGCCAGCAGCGTAACACAGGGACGTAATTCACCCCTCCACTTT.

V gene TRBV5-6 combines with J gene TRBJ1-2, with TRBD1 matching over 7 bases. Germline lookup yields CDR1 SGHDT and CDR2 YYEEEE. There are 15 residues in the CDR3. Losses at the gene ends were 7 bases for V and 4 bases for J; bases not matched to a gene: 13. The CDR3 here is CASGHWAGQSYGYTF. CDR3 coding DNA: TGTGCCAGCGGCCATTGGGCGGGACAGTCCTATGGCTACACCTTC.